This is a list of T cell receptor beta chains from one sample in a study of early T cells in non-severe SARS-CoV-2 infection. TCRdb re-analysed the 5' RACE reads in MiXCR, keeping a single row per CDR3 protein. Of around 79,000 distinct CDR3 sequences in the sample, over 9% were seen once. This material consisted of whole blood, taken at baseline. All receptors come from an adult who was a healthcare worker with PCR-confirmed SARS-CoV-2 infection or an uninfected control (not recorded which). Both conserved end residues are part of each CDR3. A D gene is named only where the DNA matches it firmly. Size values are once, few and many counts, or a class for expanded clones, and some rows have none.

>few|TRBV2|TRBJ1-1|13|.
CASSDQGNTEAFF
TGTGCCAGCAGTGATCAGGGGAACACTGAAGCTTTCTTT
>.|TRBV28|TRBJ2-7|12|.
CASSQGVYEQYF
TGTGCCAGCAGTCAAGGGGTCTACGAGCAGTACTTC
>.|TRBV3-1|TRBJ2-1|14|.
CASSQDTQGHEQFF
TGTGCCAGCAGCCAAGACACACAGGGACATGAGCAGTTCTTC
>.|TRBV11-3|TRBJ2-7|15|TRBD1
CASSYGDSPTYEQYF
TGTGCCAGCAGCTATGGGGACAGCCCTACCTACGAGCAGTACTTC
>many|TRBV29-1|TRBJ2-3|15|.
CSVGPRGDRSDTQYF
TGCAGCGTTGGCCCGCGTGGGGATCGATCAGATACGCAGTATTTT
>.|TRBV7-9|TRBJ1-6|12|.
CASSPGGAPLHF
TGTGCCAGCAGCCCGGGAGGGGCACCCCTCCACTTT
>many|TRBV6-2/TRBV6-3|TRBJ2-4|13|.
CASSYVRGNIQYF
TGTGCCAGCAGTTACGTCAGGGGAAACATTCAGTACTTC
>once|TRBV28|TRBJ2-3|12|.
CAGGTMGDTQYF
TGTGCCGGGGGGACAATGGGGGATACGCAGTATTTT
>.|TRBV6-2/TRBV6-3|TRBJ1-5|15|.
CASSYEGQGGQPQHF
TGTGCCAGCAGTTACGAAGGGCAAGGGGGTCAGCCCCAGCATTTT
>few|TRBV29-1|TRBJ2-5|13|.
CSVVAGNQETQYF
TGCAGCGTTGTGGCAGGGAACCAAGAGACCCAGTACTTC
>few|TRBV7-9|TRBJ2-7|15|TRBD1
CASSSSWGQGGEQYF
TGTGCCAGCAGCTCGAGTTGGGGACAGGGAGGCGAGCAGTACTTC
>few|TRBV12-3/TRBV12-4|TRBJ1-6|12|.
CASSLVPGPLHF
TGTGCCAGCAGTTTAGTGCCGGGACCCCTCCACTTT
>.|TRBV7-6|TRBJ2-6|17|.
CASSLEGTLSGANVLTF
TGTGCCAGCAGCTTAGAAGGGACCCTATCTGGGGCCAACGTCCTGACTTTC
>.|TRBV12-3/TRBV12-4|TRBJ1-3|14|TRBD1
CASQKGGFGNTIYF
TGTGCCAGTCAAAAAGGGGGCTTTGGAAACACCATATATTTT
>.|TRBV6-2/TRBV6-3|TRBJ2-7|16|TRBD2
CASSSPRLAVTYEQYF
TGTGCCAGCAGTTCGCCGAGACTAGCGGTGACCTACGAGCAGTACTTC
>many|TRBV2|TRBJ2-3|17|TRBD2
CASSEGGGRPRTDTQYF
TGTGCCAGCAGTGAAGGCGGGGGGCGCCCCCGCACAGATACGCAGTATTTT
>.|TRBV10-3|TRBJ2-1|15|TRBD2
CAIRTSGSSYNEQFF
TGTGCCATCAGGACTAGCGGGAGCTCCTACAATGAGCAGTTCTTC
>.|TRBV11-2|TRBJ2-3|17|.
CASSLRTSGGSTDTQYF
TGTGCCAGCAGCTTAAGGACATCCGGGGGAAGCACAGATACGCAGTATTTT
>many|TRBV27|TRBJ2-7|11|.
CAEGKDYEQYF
TGTGCCGAGGGGAAAGACTACGAGCAGTACTTC
>few|TRBV18|TRBJ2-1|14|TRBD2
CASSPGLAKSEQFF
TGTGCCAGCTCACCGGGACTAGCGAAGTCTGAGCAGTTCTTC